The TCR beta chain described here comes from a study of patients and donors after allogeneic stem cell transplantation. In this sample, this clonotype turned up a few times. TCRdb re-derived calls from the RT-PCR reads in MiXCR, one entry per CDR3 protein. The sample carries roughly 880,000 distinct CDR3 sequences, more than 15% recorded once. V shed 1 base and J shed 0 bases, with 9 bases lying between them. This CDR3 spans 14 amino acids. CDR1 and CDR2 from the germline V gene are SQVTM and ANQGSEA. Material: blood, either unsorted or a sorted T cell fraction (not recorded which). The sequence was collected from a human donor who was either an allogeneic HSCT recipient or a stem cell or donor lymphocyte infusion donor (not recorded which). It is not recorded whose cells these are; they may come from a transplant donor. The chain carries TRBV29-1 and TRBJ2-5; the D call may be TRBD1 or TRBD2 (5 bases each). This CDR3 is CSVEGGRDQETQYF. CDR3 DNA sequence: TGCAGCGTTGAAGGGGGACGGGACCAAGAGACCCAGTACTTC. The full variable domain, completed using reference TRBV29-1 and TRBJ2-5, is SAVISQKPSRDICQRGTSLTIQCQVDSQVTMMFWYRQQPGQSLTLIATANQGSEATYESGFVIDKFPISRPNLTFSTLTVSNMSPEDSSIYLCSVEGGRDQETQYFGPGTRLLVL.